These T cell receptor beta chains were read from a single sample in a study of T cell responses to AZD1222 COVID-19 vaccine. Data came from immunoSEQ multiplex PCR; TCRdb stores just in-frame clones and leaves some out. This table has 210,000 or so clones, around 94% appearing once. The sample in question was peripheral blood, obtained 28 days after the second dose of the MenACWY control vaccine. Source of these receptors: an adult who received the MenACWY meningococcal vaccine as a control. Both conserved end residues are part of each CDR3. A D gene is named only where the DNA matches it firmly. The size field is filled for only some rows; it gives once, few, many or a size class.

>TRBV11-2|TRBJ1-2|-|-
CASSQGPSQHHGYTF
TGTGCCAGCAGCCAGGGACCCAGCCAACATCATGGCTACACCTTC
>TRBV5-1|TRBJ1-1|-|-
CASSLGWGLGQNTEAFF
TGCGCCAGCAGCTTGGGTTGGGGGCTGGGACAAAACACTGAAGCTTTCTTT
>TRBV19|TRBJ1-5|-|TRBD1
CASSPQGNQPQHF
TGTGCCAGTAGCCCACAGGGGAATCAGCCCCAGCATTTT
>TRBV27|TRBJ2-3|-|-
CASSLWSPVPPADTQYF
TGTGCCAGCAGTTTATGGTCTCCGGTCCCCCCCGCAGATACGCAGTATTTT
>TRBV6-1|TRBJ1-1|-|-
CASSEESASGTEAFF
TGTGCCAGCAGTGAAGAATCGGCCTCCGGGACTGAAGCTTTCTTT
>TRBV24-1|TRBJ2-1|-|-
CATSDSGYRQFF
TGTGCCACCAGTGATTCGGGGTATCGGCAGTTCTTC
>TRBV30|TRBJ1-6|-|TRBD1
CAWTIGTGGPYNSPLHF
TGTGCCTGGACTATCGGGACAGGGGGACCCTATAATTCACCCCTCCACTTT
>TRBV6-5|TRBJ2-7|-|TRBD2
CASTSGRAVSHEQYF
TGTGCCAGCACCAGCGGGAGGGCAGTTTCCCACGAGCAGTACTTC
>TRBV7-2|TRBJ2-1|-|-
CASSLAGWGTSYNEQFF
TGTGCCAGCAGCTTAGCGGGGTGGGGTACTTCCTACAATGAGCAGTTCTTC
>TRBV7-9|TRBJ2-7|-|TRBD2
CASSPGGLTLYEQYF
TGTGCCAGCAGCCCGGGGGGACTGACTCTCTACGAGCAGTACTTC
>TRBV7-9|TRBJ2-2|few|-
CASSPDTGELFF
TGTGCCAGCAGCCCGGACACCGGGGAGCTGTTTTTT
>TRBV6-6|TRBJ1-6|-|TRBD1
CASTLTGVYNSPLHF
TGTGCCAGCACCTTGACAGGGGTCTATAATTCACCCCTCCACTTT
>TRBV13|TRBJ1-3|-|-
CASSWLGVSGNTIYF
TGTGCCAGCAGCTGGCTTGGGGTCTCTGGAAACACCATATATTTT
>TRBV16|TRBJ1-1|-|-
CASSQWAAGSSTEAFF
TGTGCCAGCAGCCAATGGGCGGCGGGTTCGAGCACTGAAGCTTTCTTT
>TRBV4-3|TRBJ1-1|once|-
CASSPDMGALAFF
TGCGCCAGCAGCCCAGACATGGGGGCTTTGGCTTTCTTT
>TRBV6-2/TRBV6-3|TRBJ2-7|-|TRBD2
CASSTVGAGGAYEQYF
TGTGCCAGCAGTACCGTCGGCGCGGGGGGAGCCTACGAGCAGTACTTC
>TRBV5-1|TRBJ1-2|-|-
CASSPDGLDGYTF
TGCGCCAGCAGTCCGGACGGGCTTGATGGCTACACCTTC
>TRBV11-1|TRBJ2-7|-|-
CASSGRDGSYEQYF
TGTGCCAGCAGCGGACGGGACGGCTCCTACGAGCAGTACTTC
>TRBV5-6|TRBJ1-2|-|-
CASSLDGYGYTF
TGTGCCAGCAGCTTGGACGGTTATGGCTACACCTTC
>TRBV7-9|TRBJ1-1|-|-
CASSPPAGGAFF
TGTGCCAGCAGCCCCCCCGCGGGTGGAGCTTTCTTT
>TRBV7-2|TRBJ1-5|once|TRBD1
CASSPGTVSNQPQHF
TGTGCCAGCAGCCCCGGGACAGTTAGCAATCAGCCCCAGCATTTT
>TRBV7-8|TRBJ1-1|once|-
CASRGVNTEAFF
TGTGCCAGCAGAGGGGTGAACACTGAAGCTTTCTTT
>TRBV15|TRBJ2-1|-|TRBD1
CATSRATGGNDEQFF
TGTGCCACCAGCAGAGCGACAGGGGGCAACGATGAGCAGTTCTTC
>TRBV27|TRBJ2-2|once|-
CASSLEDTGELFF
TGTGCCAGTTCTCTAGAGGACACCGGGGAGCTGTTTTTT
>TRBV19|TRBJ1-5|-|TRBD1
CASSVRTGRGQPQHF
TGTGCCAGTAGTGTCCGGACAGGTAGGGGACAGCCCCAGCATTTT
>TRBV9|TRBJ2-7|once|-
CASSPGGATGQILEQYF
TGTGCCAGCAGCCCGGGGGGTGCCACGGGACAAATTCTCGAGCAGTACTTC
>TRBV5-6|TRBJ2-1|-|-
CTKTGSSYNEQFF
TGTACCAAGACTGGGAGCTCCTACAATGAGCAGTTCTTC
>TRBV7-9|TRBJ1-4|-|TRBD1
CASSLEGGTGNEKLFF
TGTGCCAGCAGCTTAGAGGGCGGGACAGGCAACGAAAAACTGTTTTTT
>TRBV6-1|TRBJ2-4|-|TRBD1
CASSGGGTGLAKNIQYF
TGTGCCAGCAGTGGGGGCGGGACAGGGCTAGCCAAAAACATTCAGTACTTC
>TRBV7-2|TRBJ2-7|few|-
CASSLDQGGGYEQYF
TGTGCCAGCAGCTTAGACCAGGGAGGGGGCTACGAGCAGTACTTC
>TRBV28|TRBJ1-1|-|-
CASSSGMNTEAFF
TGTGCCAGCAGTTCAGGTATGAACACTGAAGCTTTCTTT
>TRBV7-9|TRBJ1-1|-|-
CASSLAEAFF
TGTGCCAGCAGCTTAGCCGAAGCTTTCTTT
>TRBV7-2|TRBJ1-4|-|TRBD1
CASSLQGTNEKLFF
TGTGCCAGCAGCCTACAGGGGACTAATGAAAAACTGTTTTTT
>TRBV11-3|TRBJ2-5|-|TRBD1
CASSLGGQGLQETQYF
TGTGCCAGCAGCTTAGGCGGACAGGGGTTACAAGAGACCCAGTACTTC
>TRBV6-5|TRBJ2-7|-|TRBD1
CASSYTRTGGSYEQYF
TGTGCCAGCAGTTACACCCGGACAGGTGGCTCCTACGAGCAGTACTTC
>TRBV4-3|TRBJ1-1|-|-
CASSQDSGLNTEAFF
TGCGCCAGCAGCCAAGATTCGGGATTGAACACTGAAGCTTTCTTT
>TRBV29-1|TRBJ1-3|-|TRBD1
CSVTGAGGNTIYF
TGCAGCGTCACAGGGGCCGGGGGAAACACCATATATTTT
>TRBV7-6|TRBJ2-7|-|TRBD1
CASSPGQGAYEQYF
TGTGCCAGCAGCCCAGGACAGGGGGCTTACGAGCAGTACTTC
>TRBV24-1|TRBJ1-4|-|-
CATSDSFRGPLFF
TGTGCCACCAGTGATAGTTTTAGGGGACCTTTGTTTTTT
>TRBV20-1|TRBJ1-3|-|-
CSANRGNTIYF
TGCAGTGCTAATAGAGGGAACACCATATATTTT
>TRBV4-3|TRBJ2-1|-|TRBD2
CASSQVIAGIVNEQFF
TGCGCCAGCAGCCAAGTTATAGCGGGGATCGTGAATGAGCAGTTCTTC
>TRBV19|TRBJ1-5|-|-
CASKWGRDQPQHF
TGTGCCAGTAAATGGGGGCGCGACCAGCCCCAGCATTTT